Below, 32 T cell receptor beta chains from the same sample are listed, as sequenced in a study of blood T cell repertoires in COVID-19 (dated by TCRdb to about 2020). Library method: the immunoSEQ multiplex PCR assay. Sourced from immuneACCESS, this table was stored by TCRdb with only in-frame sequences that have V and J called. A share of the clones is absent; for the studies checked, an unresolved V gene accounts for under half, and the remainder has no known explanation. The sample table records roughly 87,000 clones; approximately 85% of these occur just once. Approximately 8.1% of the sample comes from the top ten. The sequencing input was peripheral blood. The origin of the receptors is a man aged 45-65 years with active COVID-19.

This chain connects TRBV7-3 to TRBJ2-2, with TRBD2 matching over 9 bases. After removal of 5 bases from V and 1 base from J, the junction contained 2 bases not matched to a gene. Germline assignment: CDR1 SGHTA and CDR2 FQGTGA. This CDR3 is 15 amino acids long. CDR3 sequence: CASSRGGVNTGELFF. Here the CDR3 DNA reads TGTGCCAGCAGCCGCGGGGGGGTGAACACCGGGGAGCTGTTTTTT.

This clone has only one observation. CDR3 amino acids: CASSQTSGQYSGANVLTF. The CDR3, as DNA: TGTGCCAGCTCACAAACTAGCGGTCAATACTCTGGGGCCAACGTCCTGACTTTC. The chain recombines TRBV18 with TRBJ2-6; TRBD2 matches at 8 bases. The length of the CDR3 is 18 residues. Germline-derived CDR1 and CDR2 are KGHSH and LQKENI. The trim removed 4 bases at V and 0 bases at J, leaving 8 bases unmatched.

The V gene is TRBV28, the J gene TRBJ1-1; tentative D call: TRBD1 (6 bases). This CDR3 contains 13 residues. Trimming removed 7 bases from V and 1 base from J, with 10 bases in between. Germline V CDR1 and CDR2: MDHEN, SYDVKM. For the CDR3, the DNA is TGTGCCAGCACCACACAGGGGAACACTGAAGCTTTCTTT. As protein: CASTTQGNTEAFF.

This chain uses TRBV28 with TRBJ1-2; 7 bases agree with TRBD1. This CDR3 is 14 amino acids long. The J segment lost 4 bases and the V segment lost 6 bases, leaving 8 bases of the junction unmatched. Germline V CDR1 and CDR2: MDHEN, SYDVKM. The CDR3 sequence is CASSPAGQLYGYTF. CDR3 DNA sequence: TGTGCCAGCAGCCCTGCGGGACAGCTCTATGGCTACACCTTC.

The DNA of the CDR3 is TGTGCCAGCAGTTTTCCGAACACCATATATTTT. It yields the protein CASSFPNTIYF. V gene TRBV12-3 or TRBV12-4 combines with J gene TRBJ1-3; unclear D gene. The CDR3 runs 11 residues. V was shortened by 3 bases and J by 7 bases, with 4 bases between the two germline ends.

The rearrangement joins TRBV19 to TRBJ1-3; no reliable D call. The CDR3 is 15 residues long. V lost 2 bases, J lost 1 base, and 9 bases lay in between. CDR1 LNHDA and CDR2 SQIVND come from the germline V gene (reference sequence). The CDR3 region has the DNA TGTGCCAGTAGTATAACGTGGCCATCTGGAAACACCATATATTTT. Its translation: CASSITWPSGNTIYF.

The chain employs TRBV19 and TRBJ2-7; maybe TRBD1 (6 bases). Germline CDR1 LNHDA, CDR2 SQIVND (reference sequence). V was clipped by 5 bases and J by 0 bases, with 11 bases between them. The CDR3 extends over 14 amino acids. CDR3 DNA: TGTGCCAGTAGTTTGTACAGGGACTCCTACGAGCAGTACTTC. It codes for CASSLYRDSYEQYF.

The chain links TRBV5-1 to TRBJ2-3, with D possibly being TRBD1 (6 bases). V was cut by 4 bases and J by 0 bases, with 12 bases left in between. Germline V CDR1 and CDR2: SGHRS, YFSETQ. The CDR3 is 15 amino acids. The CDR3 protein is CASSLDSLSTDTQYF. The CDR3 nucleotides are TGCGCCAGCAGCCTGGACAGCCTAAGCACAGATACGCAGTATTTT.

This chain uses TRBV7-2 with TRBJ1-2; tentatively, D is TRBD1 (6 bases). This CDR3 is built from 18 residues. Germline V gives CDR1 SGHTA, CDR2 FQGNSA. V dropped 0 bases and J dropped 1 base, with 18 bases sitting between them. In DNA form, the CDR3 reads TGTGCCAGCAGCTTAGCGCTAATGGGGACACACAGTAACTATGGCTACACCTTC. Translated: CASSLALMGTHSNYGYTF. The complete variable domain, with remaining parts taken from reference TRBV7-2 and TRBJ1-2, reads GAGVSQSPSNKVTEKGKDVELRCDPISGHTALYWYRQSLGQGLEFLIYFQGNSAPDKSGLPSDRFSAERTGGSVSTLTIQRTQQEDSAVYLCASSLALMGTHSNYGYTFGSGTRLTVV.

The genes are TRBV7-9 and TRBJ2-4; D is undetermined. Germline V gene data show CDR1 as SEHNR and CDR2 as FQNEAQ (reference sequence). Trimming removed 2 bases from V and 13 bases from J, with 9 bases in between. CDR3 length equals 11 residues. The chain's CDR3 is CASSLTHKQYF. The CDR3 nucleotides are TGTGCCAGCAGCTTAACCCACAAGCAGTACTTC.

CDR3 DNA sequence: TGTGCCAGCAGCTTGGAATGGGGAGGAAGTGGCTACACCTTC. This codes for CASSLEWGGSGYTF. This rearrangement joins TRBV5-5 to TRBJ1-2; D not certain. CDR3 length: 14 residues. Germline V gene data show CDR1 as SGHKS and CDR2 as YYEKEE (reference sequence). Deletions cut 0 bases from V and 7 bases from J, with 13 bases between.

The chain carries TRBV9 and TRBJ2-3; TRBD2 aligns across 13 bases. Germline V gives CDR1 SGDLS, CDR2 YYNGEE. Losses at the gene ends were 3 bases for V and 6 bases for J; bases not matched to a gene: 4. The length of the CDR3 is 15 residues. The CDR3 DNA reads TGTGCCAGCAGCGCCGGGACTAGCGGGACGGATACGCAGTATTTT. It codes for CASSAGTSGTDTQYF.

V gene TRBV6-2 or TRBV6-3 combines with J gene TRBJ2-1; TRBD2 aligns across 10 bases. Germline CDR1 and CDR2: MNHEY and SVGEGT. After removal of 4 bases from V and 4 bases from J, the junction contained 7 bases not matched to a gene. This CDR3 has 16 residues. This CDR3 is CASSSHSGGLYNEQFF. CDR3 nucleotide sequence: TGTGCCAGCAGTTCCCATAGCGGGGGGTTATACAATGAGCAGTTCTTC.

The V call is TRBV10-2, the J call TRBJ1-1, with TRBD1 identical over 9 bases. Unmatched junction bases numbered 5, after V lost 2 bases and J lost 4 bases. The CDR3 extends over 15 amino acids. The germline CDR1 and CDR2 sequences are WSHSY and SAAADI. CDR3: CASSETGGVSTEAFF. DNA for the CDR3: TGCGCCAGCAGTGAGACAGGGGGCGTCTCCACTGAAGCTTTCTTT.

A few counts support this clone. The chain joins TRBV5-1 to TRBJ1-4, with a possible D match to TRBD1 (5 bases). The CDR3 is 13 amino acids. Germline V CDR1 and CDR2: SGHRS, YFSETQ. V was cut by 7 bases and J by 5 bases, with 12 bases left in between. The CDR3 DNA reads TGCGCCAGCTCGGGGGGAGGGAATGAAAAACTGTTTTTT. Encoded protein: CASSGGGNEKLFF.

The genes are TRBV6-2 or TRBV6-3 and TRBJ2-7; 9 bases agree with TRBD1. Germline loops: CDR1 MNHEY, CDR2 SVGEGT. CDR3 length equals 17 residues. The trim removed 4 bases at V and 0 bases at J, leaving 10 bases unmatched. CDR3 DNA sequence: TGTGCCAGCAGTTCCACAGGGGGCTTGGGGAGCTCCTACGAGCAGTACTTC. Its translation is CASSSTGGLGSSYEQYF.

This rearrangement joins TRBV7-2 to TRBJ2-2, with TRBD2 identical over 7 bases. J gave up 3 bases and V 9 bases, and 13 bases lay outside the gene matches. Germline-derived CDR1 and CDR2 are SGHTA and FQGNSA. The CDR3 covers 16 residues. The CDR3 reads CASPREERGYTGELFF. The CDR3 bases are TGTGCCAGTCCTAGGGAGGAGCGGGGCTACACCGGGGAGCTGTTTTTT. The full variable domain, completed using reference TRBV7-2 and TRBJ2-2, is GAGVSQSPSNKVTEKGKDVELRCDPISGHTALYWYRQSLGQGLEFLIYFQGNSAPDKSGLPSDRFSAERTGGSVSTLTIQRTQQEDSAVYLCASPREERGYTGELFFGEGSRLTVL.

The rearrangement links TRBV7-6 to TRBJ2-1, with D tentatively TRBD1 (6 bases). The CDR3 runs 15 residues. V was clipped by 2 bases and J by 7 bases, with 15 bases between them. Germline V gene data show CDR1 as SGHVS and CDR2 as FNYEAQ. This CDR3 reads CASSLQATQGNEQFF. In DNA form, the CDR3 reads TGTGCCAGCAGCTTACAGGCTACCCAGGGGAATGAGCAGTTCTTC.

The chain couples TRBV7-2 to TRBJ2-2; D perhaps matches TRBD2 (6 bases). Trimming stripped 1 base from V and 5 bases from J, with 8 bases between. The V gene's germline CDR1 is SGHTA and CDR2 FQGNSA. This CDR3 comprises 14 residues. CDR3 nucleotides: TGTGCCAGCAGCTTAGGACTAGATACCGGGGAGCTGTTTTTT. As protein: CASSLGLDTGELFF. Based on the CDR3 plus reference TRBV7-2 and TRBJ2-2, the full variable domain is GAGVSQSPSNKVTEKGKDVELRCDPISGHTALYWYRQSLGQGLEFLIYFQGNSAPDKSGLPSDRFSAERTGGSVSTLTIQRTQQEDSAVYLCASSLGLDTGELFFGEGSRLTVL.

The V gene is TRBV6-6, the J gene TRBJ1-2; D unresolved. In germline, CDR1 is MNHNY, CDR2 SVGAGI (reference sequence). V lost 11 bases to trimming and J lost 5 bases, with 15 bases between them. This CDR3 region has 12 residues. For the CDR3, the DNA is TGTGCCGCCTGGCGGTCGGGGTATGGCTACACCTTC. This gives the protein CAAWRSGYGYTF.

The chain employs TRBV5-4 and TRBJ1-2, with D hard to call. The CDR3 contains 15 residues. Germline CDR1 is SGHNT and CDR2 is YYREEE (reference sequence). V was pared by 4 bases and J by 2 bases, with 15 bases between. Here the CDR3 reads CASSPPPPRNYGYTF. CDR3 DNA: TGTGCCAGCAGCCCCCCCCCTCCCAGGAACTATGGCTACACCTTC.

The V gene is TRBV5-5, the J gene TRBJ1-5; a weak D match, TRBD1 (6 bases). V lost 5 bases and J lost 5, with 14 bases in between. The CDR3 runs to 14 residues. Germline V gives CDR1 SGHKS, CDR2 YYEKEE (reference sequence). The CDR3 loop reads CASRAGVIDQPQHF. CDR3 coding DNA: TGTGCCAGCAGGGCAGGGGTGATTGATCAGCCCCAGCATTTT. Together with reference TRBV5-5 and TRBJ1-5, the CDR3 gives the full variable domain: DAGVTQSPTHLIKTRGQQVTLRCSPISGHKSVSWYQQVLGQGPQFIFQYYEKEERGRGNFPDRFSARQFPNYSSELNVNALLLGDSALYLCASRAGVIDQPQHFGDGTRLSIL.

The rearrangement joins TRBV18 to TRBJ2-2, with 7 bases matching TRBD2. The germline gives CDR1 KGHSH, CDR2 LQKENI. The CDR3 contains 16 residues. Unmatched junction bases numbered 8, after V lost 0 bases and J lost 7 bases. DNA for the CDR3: TGTGCCAGCTCACCACCGGGAGGGCACGTTGGCGGGGAGCTGTTTTTT. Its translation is CASSPPGGHVGGELFF.

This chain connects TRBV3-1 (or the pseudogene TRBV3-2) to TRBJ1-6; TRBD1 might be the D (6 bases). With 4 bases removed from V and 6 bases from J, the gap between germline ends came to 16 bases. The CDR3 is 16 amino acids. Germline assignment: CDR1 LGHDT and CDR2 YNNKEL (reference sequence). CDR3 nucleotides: TGTGCCAGCAGCCCAACCGGCAGGGGCAGTAATTCACCCCTCCACTTT. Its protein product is CASSPTGRGSNSPLHF.

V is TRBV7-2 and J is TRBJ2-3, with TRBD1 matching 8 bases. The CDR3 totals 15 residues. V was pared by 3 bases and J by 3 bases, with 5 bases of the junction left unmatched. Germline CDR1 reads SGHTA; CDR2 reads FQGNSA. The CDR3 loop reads CASSFRTGPTDTQYF. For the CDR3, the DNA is TGTGCCAGCAGCTTCCGGACAGGGCCTACAGATACGCAGTATTTT.

The CDR3 sequence is CASSLSRGTRQETQYF. The DNA of the CDR3 is TGTGCCAGCAGCCTCTCTAGAGGGACTAGGCAAGAGACCCAGTACTTC. The genes are TRBV27 and TRBJ2-5; 8 nucleotides line up with TRBD2. CDR1 and CDR2 from the germline V gene are MNHEY and SMNVEV (reference sequence). The CDR3 covers 16 residues. V lost 6 bases to trimming and J lost 2 bases; unmatched junction nucleotides: 11.

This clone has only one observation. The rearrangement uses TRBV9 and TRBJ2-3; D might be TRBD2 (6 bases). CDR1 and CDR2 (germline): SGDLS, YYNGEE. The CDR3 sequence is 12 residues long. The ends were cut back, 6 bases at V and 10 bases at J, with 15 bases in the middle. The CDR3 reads CASTAAGTAQYF. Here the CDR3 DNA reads TGTGCCAGCACTGCGGCGGGGACGGCGCAGTATTTT.

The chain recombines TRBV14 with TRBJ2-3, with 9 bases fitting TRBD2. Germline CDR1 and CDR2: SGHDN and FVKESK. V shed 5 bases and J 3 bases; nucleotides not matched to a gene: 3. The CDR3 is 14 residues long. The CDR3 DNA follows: TGTGCCAGCAGCTCTAGCGGGAAGACAGATACGCAGTATTTT. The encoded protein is CASSSSGKTDTQYF.

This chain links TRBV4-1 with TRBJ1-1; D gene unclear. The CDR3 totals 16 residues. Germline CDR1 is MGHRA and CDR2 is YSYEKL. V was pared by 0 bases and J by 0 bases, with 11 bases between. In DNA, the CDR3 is TGCGCCAGCAGCCAAGAGAGGGTGTCGGTGAACACTGAAGCTTTCTTT. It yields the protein CASSQERVSVNTEAFF.

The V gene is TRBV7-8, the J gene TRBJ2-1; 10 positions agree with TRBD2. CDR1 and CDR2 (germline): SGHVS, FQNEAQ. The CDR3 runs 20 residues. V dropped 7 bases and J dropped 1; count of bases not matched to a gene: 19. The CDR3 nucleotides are TGTGCCAGCACCAAACCCTGGCTAGCGGGAGATTCCCGGTCCTACAATGAGCAGTTCTTC. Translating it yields CASTKPWLAGDSRSYNEQFF. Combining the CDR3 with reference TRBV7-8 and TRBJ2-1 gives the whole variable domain GAGVSQSPRYKVAKRGQDVALRCDPISGHVSLFWYQQALGQGPEFLTYFQNEAQLDKSGLPSDRFFAERPEGSVSTLKIQRTQQEDSAVYLCASTKPWLAGDSRSYNEQFFGPGTRLTVL.

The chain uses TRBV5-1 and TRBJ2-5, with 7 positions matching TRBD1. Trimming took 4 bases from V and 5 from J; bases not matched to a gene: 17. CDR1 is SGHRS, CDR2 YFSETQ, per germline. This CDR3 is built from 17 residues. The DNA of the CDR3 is TGCGCCAGCAGCCAGGGACAGATAGGCCGCCGAGGGGAGACCCAGTACTTC. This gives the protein CASSQGQIGRRGETQYF.

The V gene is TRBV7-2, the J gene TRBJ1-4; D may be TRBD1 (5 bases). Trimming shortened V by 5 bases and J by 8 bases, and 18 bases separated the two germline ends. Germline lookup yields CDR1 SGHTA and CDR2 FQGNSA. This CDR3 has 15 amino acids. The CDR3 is CASSPQGGYGEKLFF. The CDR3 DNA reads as TGTGCCAGCAGCCCCCAGGGAGGATACGGGGAAAAACTGTTTTTT.